The 5 T cell receptor beta chains listed next were all sequenced from one sample in a study of pediatric ulcerative colitis. Libraries were prepared by immunoSEQ multiplex PCR; TCRdb keeps only in-frame clonotypes and omits some of them. This table has about 60,000 clones, 87% appearing once. Sequences were obtained from blood. Receptors were obtained from a boy younger than 18 who was a control in a study of pediatric ulcerative colitis.

The genes are TRBV6-5 and TRBJ1-1, with 7 bases that match TRBD1. Germline V gene lookup returns CDR1 MNHEY and CDR2 SVGAGI. The CDR3 contains 14 residues. V shed 5 bases and J 2 bases; nucleotides not matched to a gene: 5. CDR3 in DNA: TGTGCCAGCAGTATCCGGGACAGAAACACTGAAGCTTTCTTT. It translates to CASSIRDRNTEAFF.

The chain recombines TRBV25-1 with TRBJ1-1; TRBD1 aligns across 7 bases. CDR3 size: 13 residues. From germline, CDR1 is MGHDK and CDR2 SYGVNS. The trim removed 8 bases at V and 1 base at J, leaving 4 bases unmatched. The CDR3, as DNA: TGTGCCAGCGGCAGGGGGGGGAACACTGAAGCTTTCTTT. It encodes CASGRGGNTEAFF.

The gene calls are TRBV6-5 and TRBJ1-5, with D tentatively TRBD1 (6 bases). The length of the CDR3 is 14 residues. The germline V gene encodes CDR1 MNHEY and CDR2 SVGAGI. The ends were cut back, 2 bases at V and 6 bases at J, with 11 bases in the middle. CDR3 sequence reads: CASSYGGPGQPQHF. As DNA, the CDR3 is TGTGCCAGCAGTTACGGGGGGCCAGGTCAGCCCCAGCATTTT.

This chain links TRBV6-1 with TRBJ2-3; 13 positions agree with TRBD2. V shed 4 bases and J 10 bases; nucleotides not matched to a gene: 11. Germline assignment: CDR1 MNHNS and CDR2 SASEGT. This CDR3 has 16 amino acids. As DNA, the CDR3 is TGTGCCAGCAGTGGAGTACTAGCGGGGGGGAATCGGGCGCAGTATTTT. Translating gives CASSGVLAGGNRAQYF.

This clone appeared a single time. The chain couples TRBV19 to TRBJ1-1; perhaps TRBD1 as D (6 bases). V lost 4 bases and J lost 4, with 13 bases in between. CDR1 LNHDA and CDR2 SQIVND come from the germline V gene (reference sequence). This CDR3 is 14 amino acids long. Here the CDR3 reads CASSTGGGGTEAFF. The CDR3 DNA sequence: TGTGCCAGTAGTACCGGCGGAGGGGGCACTGAAGCTTTCTTT.